This section outlines one T cell receptor beta chain sequence together with its context. There are 15 residues in the CDR3. V was pared by 0 bases and J by 6 bases, with 13 bases between. CDR1 and CDR2 (germline): SGHTA, FQGTGA. The cohort comprised adults aged about 18 to 100 years residing in about two dozen US areas. Participants were placed into cohorts based on the clinical history they reported. Recovery meant two consecutive negative NP/OP PCR tests, professional clearance, or resolved symptoms. This entry belongs to a study of blood T cell repertoires in COVID-19. In the study's own analysis: Scientists estimated how many nucleated cells there were by amplifying reference gene primers. Data came from immunoSEQ multiplex PCR; TCRdb stores just in-frame clones and leaves some out. V and J calls and clone size are copied from that table; D and trimming were computed from the DNA. The table has 200,000 to 250,000 clones, 70% to 90% seen once.

Source material: PBMCs or T cells enriched from blood (not recorded which). The chain combines TRBV7-3 with TRBJ2-3; a weak D match, TRBD1 (6 bases). The clonotype comes from a man aged 25-40 years who had recovered from COVID-19. As DNA, the CDR3 is TGTGCCAGCAGCTTAACGGGGGCGCTCGGGGATACGCAGTATTTT. This encodes CASSLTGALGDTQYF.